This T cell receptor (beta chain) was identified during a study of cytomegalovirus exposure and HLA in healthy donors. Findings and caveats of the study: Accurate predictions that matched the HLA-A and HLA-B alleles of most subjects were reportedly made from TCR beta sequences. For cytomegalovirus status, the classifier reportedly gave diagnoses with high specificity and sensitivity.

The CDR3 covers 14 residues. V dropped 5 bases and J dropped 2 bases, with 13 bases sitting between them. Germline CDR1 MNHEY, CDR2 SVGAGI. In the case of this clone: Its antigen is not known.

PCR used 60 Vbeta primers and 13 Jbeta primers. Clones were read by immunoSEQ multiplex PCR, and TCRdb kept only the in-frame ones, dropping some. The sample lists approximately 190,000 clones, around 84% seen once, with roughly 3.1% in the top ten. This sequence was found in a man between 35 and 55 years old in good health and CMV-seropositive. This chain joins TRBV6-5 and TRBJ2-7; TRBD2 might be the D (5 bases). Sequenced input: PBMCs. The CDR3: CASSPERWAYEQYF. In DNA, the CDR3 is TGTGCCAGCAGTCCCGAGCGGTGGGCCTACGAGCAGTACTTC.